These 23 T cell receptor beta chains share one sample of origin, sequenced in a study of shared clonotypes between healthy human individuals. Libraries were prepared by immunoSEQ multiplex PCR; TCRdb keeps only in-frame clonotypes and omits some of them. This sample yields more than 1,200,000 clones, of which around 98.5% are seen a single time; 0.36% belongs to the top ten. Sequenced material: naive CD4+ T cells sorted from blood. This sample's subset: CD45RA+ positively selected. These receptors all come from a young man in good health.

The CDR3 loop reads CASRADRDGYTF. The CDR3 DNA is TGCGCCAGCAGGGCCGACAGGGATGGCTACACCTTC. The rearrangement uses TRBV10-2 and TRBJ1-2; 7 nucleotides align to TRBD1. The germline gives CDR1 WSHSY, CDR2 SAAADI. CDR3 length: 12 residues. With 6 bases clipped from V and 6 bases from J, the junction kept 4 bases outside the gene matches.

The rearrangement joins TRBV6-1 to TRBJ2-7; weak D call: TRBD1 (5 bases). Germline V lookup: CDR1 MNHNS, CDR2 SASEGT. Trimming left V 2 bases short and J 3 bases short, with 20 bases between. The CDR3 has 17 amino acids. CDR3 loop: CASSESQLTELFYEQYF. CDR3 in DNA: TGTGCCAGCAGTGAATCCCAGCTGACAGAACTTTTCTACGAGCAGTACTTC.

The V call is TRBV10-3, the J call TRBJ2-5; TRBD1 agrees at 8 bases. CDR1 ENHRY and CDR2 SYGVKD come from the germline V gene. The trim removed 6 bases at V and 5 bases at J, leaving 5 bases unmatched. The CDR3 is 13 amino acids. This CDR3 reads CAISQGAGETQYF. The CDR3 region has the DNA TGTGCCATCAGCCAGGGGGCGGGGGAGACCCAGTACTTC.

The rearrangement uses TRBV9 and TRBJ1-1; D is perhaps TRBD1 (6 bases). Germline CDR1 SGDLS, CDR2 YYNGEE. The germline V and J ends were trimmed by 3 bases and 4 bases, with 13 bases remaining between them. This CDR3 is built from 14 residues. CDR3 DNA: TGTGCCAGCAGCGCCAATACAGGGCCCACTGAAGCTTTCTTT. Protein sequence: CASSANTGPTEAFF.

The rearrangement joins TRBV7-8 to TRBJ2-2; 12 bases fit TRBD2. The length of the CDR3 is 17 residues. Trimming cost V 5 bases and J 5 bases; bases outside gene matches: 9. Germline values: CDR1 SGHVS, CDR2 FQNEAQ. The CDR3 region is CASSPGLAGMATGELFF. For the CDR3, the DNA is TGTGCCAGCAGCCCAGGACTAGCGGGAATGGCGACCGGGGAGCTGTTTTTT. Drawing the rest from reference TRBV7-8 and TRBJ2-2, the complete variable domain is GAGVSQSPRYKVAKRGQDVALRCDPISGHVSLFWYQQALGQGPEFLTYFQNEAQLDKSGLPSDRFFAERPEGSVSTLKIQRTQQEDSAVYLCASSPGLAGMATGELFFGEGSRLTVL.

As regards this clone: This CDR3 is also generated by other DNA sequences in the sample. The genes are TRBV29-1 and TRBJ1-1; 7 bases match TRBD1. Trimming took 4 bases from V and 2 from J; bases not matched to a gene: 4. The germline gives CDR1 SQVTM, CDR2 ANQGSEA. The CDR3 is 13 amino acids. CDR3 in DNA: TGCAGCGTTGTGGGACAGCTTAACACTGAAGCTTTCTTT. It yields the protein CSVVGQLNTEAFF.

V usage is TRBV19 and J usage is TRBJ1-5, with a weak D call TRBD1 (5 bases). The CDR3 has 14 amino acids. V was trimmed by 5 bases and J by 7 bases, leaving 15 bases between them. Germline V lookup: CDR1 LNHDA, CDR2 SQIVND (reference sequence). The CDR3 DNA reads TGTGCCAGTAGTCCAACCGGGACCCGACAGCCCCAGCATTTT. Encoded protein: CASSPTGTRQPQHF. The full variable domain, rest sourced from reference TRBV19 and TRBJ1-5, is DGGITQSPKYLFRKEGQNVTLSCEQNLNHDAMYWYRQDPGQGLRLIYYSQIVNDFQKGDIAEGYSVSREKKESFPLTVTSAQKNPTAFYLCASSPTGTRQPQHFGDGTRLSIL.

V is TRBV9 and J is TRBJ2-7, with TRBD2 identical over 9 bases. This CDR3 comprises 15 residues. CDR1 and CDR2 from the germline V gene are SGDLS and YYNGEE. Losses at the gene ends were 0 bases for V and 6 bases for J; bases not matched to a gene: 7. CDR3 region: CASSVEAREGSEQYF. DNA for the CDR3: TGTGCCAGCAGCGTAGAAGCGCGGGAGGGCTCCGAGCAGTACTTC.

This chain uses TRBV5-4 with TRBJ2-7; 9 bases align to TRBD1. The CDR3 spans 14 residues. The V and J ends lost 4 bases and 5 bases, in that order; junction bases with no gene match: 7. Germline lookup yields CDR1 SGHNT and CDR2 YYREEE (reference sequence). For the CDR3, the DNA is TGTGCCAGCAGCCCCCGGGACAGGGCCCACGAGCAGTACTTC. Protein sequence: CASSPRDRAHEQYF.

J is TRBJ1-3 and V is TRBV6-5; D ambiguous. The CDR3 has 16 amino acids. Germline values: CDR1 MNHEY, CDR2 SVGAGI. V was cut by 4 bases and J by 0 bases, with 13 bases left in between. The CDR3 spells CASSSQPVPSGNTIYF. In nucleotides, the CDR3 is TGTGCCAGCAGTTCCCAACCAGTTCCCTCTGGAAACACCATATATTTT.

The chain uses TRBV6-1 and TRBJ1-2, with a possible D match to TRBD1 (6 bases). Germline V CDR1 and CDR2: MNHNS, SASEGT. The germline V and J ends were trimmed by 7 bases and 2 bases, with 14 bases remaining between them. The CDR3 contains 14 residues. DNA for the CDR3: TGTGCCAGCACAGTTCACGGACAGAACTATGGCTACACCTTC. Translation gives CASTVHGQNYGYTF.

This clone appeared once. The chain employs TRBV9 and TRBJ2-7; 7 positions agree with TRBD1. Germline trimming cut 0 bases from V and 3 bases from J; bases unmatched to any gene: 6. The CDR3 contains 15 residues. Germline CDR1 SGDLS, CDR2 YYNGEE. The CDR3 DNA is TGTGCCAGCAGCGTAGGGACAGGCGACGTCTACGAGCAGTACTTC. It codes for CASSVGTGDVYEQYF.

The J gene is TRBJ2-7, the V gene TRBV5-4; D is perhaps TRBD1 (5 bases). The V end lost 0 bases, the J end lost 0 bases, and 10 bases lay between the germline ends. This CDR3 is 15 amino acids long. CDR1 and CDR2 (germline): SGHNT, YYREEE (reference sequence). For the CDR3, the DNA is TGTGCCAGCAGCTTGGAGACAGCCCGCTCCTACGAGCAGTACTTC. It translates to CASSLETARSYEQYF.

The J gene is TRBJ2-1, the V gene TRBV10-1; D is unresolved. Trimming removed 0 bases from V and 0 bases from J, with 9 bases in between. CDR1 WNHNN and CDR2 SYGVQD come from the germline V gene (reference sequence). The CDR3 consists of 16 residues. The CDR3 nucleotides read TGCGCCAGCAGTGAGTCCACTTCGAGCTCCTACAATGAGCAGTTCTTC. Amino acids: CASSESTSSSYNEQFF.

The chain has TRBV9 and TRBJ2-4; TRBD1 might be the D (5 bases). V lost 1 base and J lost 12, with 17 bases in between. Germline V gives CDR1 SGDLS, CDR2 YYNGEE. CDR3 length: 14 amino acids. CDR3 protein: CASSVTGQTTDQYF. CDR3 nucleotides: TGTGCCAGCAGCGTAACCGGACAAACTACAGATCAGTACTTC. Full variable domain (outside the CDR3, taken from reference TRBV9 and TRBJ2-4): DSGVTQTPKHLITATGQRVTLRCSPRSGDLSVYWYQQSLDQGLQFLIQYYNGEERAKGNILERFSAQQFPDLHSELNLSSLELGDSALYFCASSVTGQTTDQYFGAGTRLSVL.

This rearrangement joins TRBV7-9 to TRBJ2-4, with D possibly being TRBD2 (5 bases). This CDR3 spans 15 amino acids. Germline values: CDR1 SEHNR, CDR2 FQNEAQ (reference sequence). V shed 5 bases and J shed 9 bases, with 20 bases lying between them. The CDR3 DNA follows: TGTGCCAGCAGCCCACTCTCACTAGGCACCTTCATTCAGTACTTC. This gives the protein CASSPLSLGTFIQYF.

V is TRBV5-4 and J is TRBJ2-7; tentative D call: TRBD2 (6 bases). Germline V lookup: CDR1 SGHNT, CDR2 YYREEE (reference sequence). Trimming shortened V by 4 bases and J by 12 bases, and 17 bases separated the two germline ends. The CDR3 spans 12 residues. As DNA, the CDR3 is TGTGCCAGCAGCCTCTCCGGTAGCGGATTGTACTTC. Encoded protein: CASSLSGSGLYF. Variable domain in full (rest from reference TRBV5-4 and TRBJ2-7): ETGVTQSPTHLIKTRGQQVTLRCSSQSGHNTVSWYQQALGQGPQFIFQYYREEENGRGNFPPRFSGLQFPNYSSELNVNALELDDSALYLCASSLSGSGLYFGPGTRLTVT.

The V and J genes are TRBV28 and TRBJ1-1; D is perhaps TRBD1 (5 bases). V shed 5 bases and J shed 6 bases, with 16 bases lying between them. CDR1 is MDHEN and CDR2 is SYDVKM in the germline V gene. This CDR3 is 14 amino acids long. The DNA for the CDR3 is TGTGCCAGCAGTGGAGGGGCGGTTATGCCTGAAGCTTTCTTT. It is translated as CASSGGAVMPEAFF.

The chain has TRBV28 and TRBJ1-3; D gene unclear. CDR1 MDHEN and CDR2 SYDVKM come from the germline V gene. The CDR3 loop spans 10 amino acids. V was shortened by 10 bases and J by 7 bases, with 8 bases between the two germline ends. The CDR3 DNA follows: TGTGCCACAAGAGGGAACACCATATATTTT. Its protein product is CATRGNTIYF.

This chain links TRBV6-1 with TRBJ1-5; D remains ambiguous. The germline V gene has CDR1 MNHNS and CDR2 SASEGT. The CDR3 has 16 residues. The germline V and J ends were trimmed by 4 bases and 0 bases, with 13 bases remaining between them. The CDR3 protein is CASSVAAIYSNQPQHF. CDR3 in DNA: TGTGCCAGCAGTGTGGCAGCAATTTATAGCAATCAGCCCCAGCATTTT.

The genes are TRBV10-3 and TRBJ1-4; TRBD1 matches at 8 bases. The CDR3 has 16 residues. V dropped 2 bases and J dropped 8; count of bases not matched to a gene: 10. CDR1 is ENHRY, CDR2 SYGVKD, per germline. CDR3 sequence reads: CAISEARTGLDEKLFF. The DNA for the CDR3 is TGTGCCATCAGTGAGGCCAGGACAGGGCTTGACGAAAAACTGTTTTTT.

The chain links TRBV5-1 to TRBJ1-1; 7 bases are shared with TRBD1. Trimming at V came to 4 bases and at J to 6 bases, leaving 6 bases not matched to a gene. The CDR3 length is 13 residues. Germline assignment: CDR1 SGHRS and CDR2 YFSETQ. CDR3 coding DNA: TGCGCCAGCAGCCGCGACAGGGTCGCTGAAGCTTTCTTT. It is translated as CASSRDRVAEAFF.

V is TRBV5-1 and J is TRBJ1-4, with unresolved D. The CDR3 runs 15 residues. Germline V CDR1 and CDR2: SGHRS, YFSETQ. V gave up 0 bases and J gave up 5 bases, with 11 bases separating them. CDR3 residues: CASSLVGIPNEKLFF. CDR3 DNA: TGCGCCAGCAGCTTGGTCGGCATCCCCAATGAAAAACTGTTTTTT.